In this sample, the clone carrying this T cell receptor (beta chain) turned up many times. Its specificity is unknown. This sample is drawn from a study of T cells after posttransplantation cyclophosphamide. The repertoire was sequenced with immunoSEQ multiplex PCR; TCRdb's copy has only in-frame clones and lacks some. The data list about 10,000 clones, none observed once; about 25% falls to the top ten. Cyclophosphamide on days +3 and +4 followed busulfan-fludarabine conditioning and a marrow graft. Germline V lookup: CDR1 MNHEY, CDR2 SVGAGI. The ends lost 6 bases at V and 4 bases at J; junction bases unmatched: 2. The CDR3 consists of 12 residues. General study findings and limits: Blood and skin or GI T cell repertoires showed limited TRB overlap. TRB clonality was highly associated with recipient CMV seropositivity and reactivation. Donor CD8+ memory clones often dominated recipient blood repertoires at later times.

This TCR was sampled from a female patient in her 40s who received an allogeneic stem cell transplant from a related donor, was CMV-positive, and had no GVHD. The graft donor may have given rise to some T cells. The chain links TRBV6-5 to TRBJ2-7; TRBD1 matches 8 bases. The sequencing here drew on PBMCs, taken after allogeneic stem cell transplant with posttransplant cyclophosphamide. In DNA, the CDR3 is TGTGCCAGCAGCCGACAGGGGTACGAGCAGTACTTC. Encoded protein: CASSRQGYEQYF.